A selection of T cell receptor beta chains follows, all from one sample in a study of cytomegalovirus exposure and HLA in healthy donors. Data came from immunoSEQ multiplex PCR; TCRdb stores just in-frame clones and leaves some out. The sample contains around 120,000 clones, about four fifths of which appear only once. Specimen: PBMCs. The source of these receptors is a female donor in good health and CMV-seropositive. Both conserved end residues are part of each CDR3. The order of the fields is V gene, D gene, clone size, J gene, CDR3 protein, CDR3 DNA. The D gene is left open where the match is weak. Clone size is shown for a subset of rows, as once, few, many or a class of expanded clone.

>TRBV7-9|.|.|TRBJ1-2
CSSTVGGRRDYGYTF
TGTTCCAGCACCGTGGGGGGGCGCCGGGACTATGGCTACACCTTC
>TRBV7-2|TRBD2|few|TRBJ2-3
CASSLRRGLGTDTQYF
TGTGCCAGCAGCCTTAGGCGGGGACTAGGCACAGATACGCAGTATTTT
>TRBV30|.|.|TRBJ1-4
CAWSVRLVTATNEKLFF
TGTGCCTGGAGTGTACGTCTGGTGACTGCAACTAATGAAAAACTGTTTTTT
>TRBV21-1|.|.|TRBJ1-2
CASSYRGRATAHPCGYTF
TGTGCCAGCAGCTACCGAGGGCGGGCCACAGCCCATCCTTGTGGCTACACCTTC
>TRBV7-7|.|.|TRBJ2-2
CASSLAVTGGELFF
TGTGCCAGCAGCTTAGCTGTAACAGGCGGGGAGCTGTTTTTT
>TRBV7-9|TRBD1|.|TRBJ1-4
CASSSGQGGNEKLFF
TGTGCCAGCAGCTCCGGACAGGGAGGGAATGAAAAACTGTTTTTT
>TRBV10-1|TRBD1|.|TRBJ2-7
CASSRGRYEQYF
TGCGCCAGCAGTAGGGGGCGCTACGAGCAGTACTTC
>TRBV23-1|TRBD2|.|TRBJ2-3
CASSRPWTSGVRRTDTQYF
TGCGCCAGCAGTCGACCTTGGACTAGCGGGGTTCGTAGGACAGATACGCAGTATTTT
>TRBV7-3|.|.|TRBJ2-1
CASSFPGLINEQFF
TGTGCCAGCAGCTTCCCCGGACTGATCAATGAGCAGTTCTTC
>TRBV9|TRBD2|.|TRBJ2-1
CASSVGGGPYNEQFF
TGTGCCAGCAGCGTGGGCGGGGGGCCCTACAATGAGCAGTTCTTC
>TRBV28|TRBD2|.|TRBJ2-7
CASSLRRTSGAYEQYF
TGTGCCAGCAGCTTAAGGAGGACTAGCGGAGCCTACGAGCAGTACTTC
>TRBV10-1|TRBD1|.|TRBJ2-7
CASTNGQGTHEQYF
TGCGCCAGCACCAACGGACAGGGCACCCACGAGCAGTACTTC
>TRBV6-1|TRBD2|.|TRBJ2-1
CASSGTSGGAVNEQFF
TGTGCCAGCAGTGGGACTAGCGGGGGGGCGGTCAATGAGCAGTTCTTC
>TRBV6-5|TRBD1|.|TRBJ1-1
CASRPLTGGRFEAFF
TGTGCCAGCAGACCTCTGACAGGGGGAAGATTTGAAGCTTTCTTT
>TRBV19|.|.|TRBJ1-1
CATQLALGRGTEAFF
TGTGCCACCCAATTAGCGCTTGGTCGGGGAACTGAAGCTTTCTTT
>TRBV12-5|TRBD1|.|TRBJ2-3
CASGVGGSTDTQYF
TGTGCTAGTGGGGTAGGGGGCAGCACAGATACGCAGTATTTT
>TRBV27|.|.|TRBJ1-6
CASSLYRDPYNSPLHF
TGTGCCAGCAGTTTATACAGGGACCCCTATAATTCACCCCTCCACTTT
>TRBV5-1|.|.|TRBJ2-1
CASSLGGSLNNEQFF
TGCGCCAGCAGCTTGGGTGGTAGCTTGAACAATGAGCAGTTCTTC
>TRBV5-1|.|.|TRBJ2-3
CASSPLSGITDTQYF
TGCGCCAGCAGCCCCCTCAGCGGAATCACAGATACGCAGTATTTT
>TRBV9|.|.|TRBJ2-2
CASSDRRVPNTGELFF
TGTGCCAGCAGCGATCGCAGGGTGCCGAACACCGGGGAGCTGTTTTTT
>TRBV2|TRBD1|.|TRBJ2-7
CASSMDRGRYEQYF
TGTGCCAGCAGTATGGACAGGGGGCGATACGAGCAGTACTTC
>TRBV5-1|.|.|TRBJ1-1
CASSLVAGGVTEAFF
TGCGCCAGCAGCCTGGTAGCGGGGGGGGTGACTGAAGCTTTCTTT
>TRBV28|TRBD1|.|TRBJ2-5
CASSLSGQGQETQYF
TGTGCCAGCAGTTTATCCGGACAGGGACAAGAGACCCAGTACTTC
>TRBV11-3|.|.|TRBJ2-7
CASSLGQPYEQYF
TGTGCCAGCAGCTTAGGACAGCCCTACGAGCAGTACTTC
>TRBV9|TRBD2|.|TRBJ2-5
CASSDRGGAQETQYF
TGTGCCAGCAGCGACCGGGGGGGGGCCCAAGAGACCCAGTACTTC
>TRBV6-6|TRBD2|.|TRBJ2-3
CASSTGTSVVETQYF
TGTGCCAGCAGTACCGGGACTAGCGTGGTCGAGACGCAGTATTTT
>TRBV30|.|.|TRBJ2-7
CAWSVPNGGSPYEQYF
TGTGCCTGGAGTGTACCGAATGGGGGGTCCCCCTACGAGCAGTACTTC
>TRBV21-1|.|.|TRBJ2-7
CASSKGQSSVKQYF
TGTGCCAGCAGCAAGGGACAGTCAAGTGTTAAGCAGTACTTC
>TRBV2|.|.|TRBJ1-1
CASSGQGMNTEAFF
TGTGCCAGCAGTGGGCAGGGGATGAACACTGAAGCTTTCTTT
>TRBV29-1|TRBD1|.|TRBJ1-5
CSVKQGSNQPQHF
TGCAGCGTTAAACAGGGGAGCAATCAGCCCCAGCATTTT
>TRBV6-5|.|.|TRBJ1-5
CASRITLGQNQPQHF
TGTGCCAGCAGAATCACCCTTGGACAGAATCAGCCCCAGCATTTT